These 17 T cell receptor beta chains were all obtained from the same sample, sequenced in a study of human T cells and chemical hapten exposure. Sample time point: patch test 1, 2 weeks after DPC sensitization. Treatment indicated: therapeutic diphenylcyclopropenone sensitization with weekly scalp DPC. TCRdb analysed the RACE reads with MiXCR anew, one entry per CDR3 protein. Among roughly 120,000 distinct CDR3 sequences, roughly 12% were seen once, and the ten largest hold about 1.4%. Here the sequenced sample was whole blood, taken in connection with sensitization to the hapten diphenylcyclopropenone (DPC). The receptors shown here come from a woman in her forties or fifties with alopecia areata. Some clones in this sample may be carry-over from other donors' samples.

This clonotype was counted ten times or more. The rearrangement links TRBV12-3 or TRBV12-4 to TRBJ2-5; D may be TRBD1 (6 bases). Trimming cost V 6 bases and J 5 bases, with 13 bases left between them. CDR3 length equals 13 residues. In DNA, the CDR3 is TGTGCCAGCAGCCGTACAGGGTCTGAGACCCAGTACTTC. It codes for CASSRTGSETQYF.

In this sample, this clonotype turned up a few times. V usage is TRBV14 and J usage is TRBJ1-6; D is perhaps TRBD1 (5 bases). Trimming removed 0 bases at V and 7 bases at J, with 13 bases between. This CDR3 region has 16 residues. Germline-derived CDR1 and CDR2 are SGHDN and FVKESK. The CDR3: CASSQDLGTGNSPLHF. The CDR3 DNA reads as TGTGCCAGCAGCCAAGATCTCGGGACTGGCAATTCACCCCTCCACTTT.

This clonotype was seen more than once but under ten times. The gene calls are TRBV4-1 and TRBJ1-3, with D possibly matching TRBD1 (5 bases). This CDR3 spans 15 amino acids. The V gene lost 0 bases and the J gene lost 5 bases, with 11 bases spanning the gap. Germline V gene sequence: CDR1 MGHRA, CDR2 YSYEKL. The chain's CDR3 is CASSQDWGRRNTIYF. In DNA form, the CDR3 reads TGCGCCAGCAGCCAAGATTGGGGACGGAGAAACACCATATATTTT.

This clonotype showed up many times. This chain joins TRBV18 and TRBJ1-5; 7 nucleotides align to TRBD1. The J segment lost 7 bases and the V segment lost 3 bases, leaving 12 bases of the junction unmatched. The CDR3 runs 16 residues. CDR1 and CDR2 from the germline V gene are KGHSH and LQKENI. CDR3 sequence reads: CASSPEPGGIAQPQHF. CDR3 coding DNA: TGTGCCAGCTCACCGGAGCCAGGGGGGATTGCACAGCCCCAGCATTTT.

Ten or more counts support this clonotype. The V and J genes are TRBV3-1 and TRBJ2-6; D remains ambiguous. The V and J ends lost 3 bases and 4 bases respectively, with 7 bases between them. This CDR3 is 14 amino acids long. From germline, CDR1 is LGHDT and CDR2 YNNKEL (reference sequence). The DNA of the CDR3 is TGTGCCAGCAGCCATTCCGGCGGGGCCAACGTCCTGACTTTC. Amino acids: CASSHSGGANVLTF.

The chain has TRBV6-5 and TRBJ2-2; weak D call: TRBD2 (6 bases). Trimming cost V 5 bases and J 1 base, with 17 bases left between them. Germline V gene sequence: CDR1 MNHEY, CDR2 SVGAGI. CDR3 size: 17 residues. The DNA of the CDR3 is TGTGCCAGCAGTCCTCGGGAGCAAGCGGGGAACACCGGGGAGCTGTTTTTT. It translates to CASSPREQAGNTGELFF.

This clonotype was seen a few times. This chain joins TRBV7-9 and TRBJ1-6; D not resolved. The CDR3 spans 15 residues. Trimming removed 5 bases from V and 0 bases from J, with 8 bases in between. From germline, CDR1 is SEHNR and CDR2 FQNEAQ (reference sequence). CDR3 sequence (DNA): TGTGCCAGCAGCCAAAATTTCTCCTATAATTCACCCCTCCACTTT. Translated, it gives CASSQNFSYNSPLHF.

This clonotype has ten or more counts. Here the CDR3 reads CASSKGRHRTDTQYF. Here the CDR3 DNA reads TGTGCCAGCAGCAAGGGACGACACCGCACAGATACGCAGTATTTT. V and J are TRBV21-1 and TRBJ2-3; the table's TRBD1 call for D was not verified on the DNA. TRBV21-1 is an annotated pseudogene. The CDR3 covers 15 residues.

This clonotype came up many times. The rearrangement uses TRBV4-1 and TRBJ1-5, with D unclear. CDR1 and CDR2 (germline): MGHRA, YSYEKL. This CDR3 is 17 amino acids long. The germline V and J ends were trimmed by 2 bases and 2 bases, with 16 bases remaining between them. CDR3 DNA sequence: TGCGCCAGCAGCCAATCCCGGATGACGGATCGCAATCAGCCCCAGCATTTT. Protein: CASSQSRMTDRNQPQHF.

This clonotype has ten or more counts. V gene TRBV4-2 combines with J gene TRBJ1-2, with D unresolved. From germline, CDR1 is LGHNA and CDR2 YNFKEQ. V gave up 10 bases and J gave up 3 bases, with 12 bases separating them. The CDR3 contains 12 residues. In DNA form, the CDR3 reads TGTGCCATCACGGACGGATACTATGGCTACACCTTC. As protein: CAITDGYYGYTF.

This clonotype occurred many times. The V gene is TRBV6-2 or TRBV6-3, the J gene TRBJ2-1; weak D call: TRBD2 (6 bases). The CDR3 loop spans 15 amino acids. V lost 6 bases and J lost 7, with 19 bases in between. Per germline, CDR1 MNHEY and CDR2 SVGEGT. The CDR3 DNA sequence: TGTGCCAGCAGGTCCCTAGCGAGGACTTGGAATGAGCAGTTCTTC. Translation: CASRSLARTWNEQFF.

V is TRBV10-2 and J is TRBJ1-3; D call uncertain. Germline V CDR1 and CDR2: WSHSY, SAAADI. The length of the CDR3 is 16 residues. V gave up 1 base and J gave up 6 bases, with 16 bases separating them. CDR3 coding DNA: TGCGCCAGCAGTGAGTGGACGGTTAACCCAACAAACACCATATATTTT. It is translated as CASSEWTVNPTNTIYF.

There are many counts of this clonotype. The gene calls are TRBV7-6 and TRBJ2-2, with unresolved D. This CDR3 has 14 residues. In germline, CDR1 is SGHVS, CDR2 FNYEAQ. Trimming took 2 bases from V and 0 from J, leaving 4 bases between them. CDR3 region: CASSLLANTGELFF. The CDR3 DNA reads as TGTGCCAGCAGCTTACTAGCGAACACCGGGGAGCTGTTTTTT.

This clonotype was seen only a few times. The CDR3 loop reads CASIAGGSRGTQYF. In DNA, the CDR3 is TGTGCCAGCATTGCGGGGGGATCAAGAGGTACGCAGTATTTT. The gene calls are TRBV28 and TRBJ2-3, with 8 bases that match TRBD2. The CDR3 spans 14 residues. V lost 7 bases, J lost 8 bases, and 11 bases stayed unmatched. The germline gives CDR1 MDHEN, CDR2 SYDVKM.

This clonotype was counted between two and nine times. CDR3 residues: CASQGGGAQPQHF. In DNA form, the CDR3 reads TGTGCCAGCCAAGGGGGGGGAGCCCAGCCCCAGCATTTT. The chain is built from TRBV18 and TRBJ1-5, with a tentative D call TRBD1 (6 bases). V lost 8 bases and J 7 bases, leaving 15 bases between the germline ends. The CDR3 sequence is 13 residues long. Looked up from germline, CDR1 is KGHSH and CDR2 is LQKENI.

The CDR3 spells CASGRRGRVDEKLFF. CDR3 coding DNA: TGTGCCAGCGGTCGGAGGGGTAGAGTGGATGAAAAACTGTTTTTT. The chain recombines TRBV28 with TRBJ1-4; TRBD1 might be the D (5 bases). The CDR3 contains 15 residues. Germline-derived CDR1 and CDR2 are MDHEN and SYDVKM. V was shortened by 8 bases and J by 6 bases, with 19 bases between the two germline ends. Full variable domain (outside the CDR3, taken from reference TRBV28 and TRBJ1-4): DVKVTQSSRYLVKRTGEKVFLECVQDMDHENMFWYRQDPGLGLRLIYFSYDVKMKEKGDIPEGYSVSREKKERFSLILESASTNQTSMYLCASGRRGRVDEKLFFGSGTQLSVL.

This clonotype was seen more than once but under ten times. The genes are TRBV14 and TRBJ1-2, with TRBD1 matching 9 bases. Germline V gene data show CDR1 as SGHDN and CDR2 as FVKESK. The length of the CDR3 is 18 residues. Unmatched junction bases numbered 16, after V lost 5 bases and J lost 3 bases. The CDR3, as DNA: TGTGCCAGCAGCACGTCCTTGTTACAGGGGGCAGTGGACTATGGCTACACCTTC. It codes for CASSTSLLQGAVDYGYTF. Based on the CDR3 plus reference TRBV14 and TRBJ1-2, the full variable domain is EAGVTQFPSHSVIEKGQTVTLRCDPISGHDNLYWYRRVMGKEIKFLLHFVKESKQDESGMPNNRFLAERTGGTYSTLKVQPAELEDSGVYFCASSTSLLQGAVDYGYTFGSGTRLTVV.